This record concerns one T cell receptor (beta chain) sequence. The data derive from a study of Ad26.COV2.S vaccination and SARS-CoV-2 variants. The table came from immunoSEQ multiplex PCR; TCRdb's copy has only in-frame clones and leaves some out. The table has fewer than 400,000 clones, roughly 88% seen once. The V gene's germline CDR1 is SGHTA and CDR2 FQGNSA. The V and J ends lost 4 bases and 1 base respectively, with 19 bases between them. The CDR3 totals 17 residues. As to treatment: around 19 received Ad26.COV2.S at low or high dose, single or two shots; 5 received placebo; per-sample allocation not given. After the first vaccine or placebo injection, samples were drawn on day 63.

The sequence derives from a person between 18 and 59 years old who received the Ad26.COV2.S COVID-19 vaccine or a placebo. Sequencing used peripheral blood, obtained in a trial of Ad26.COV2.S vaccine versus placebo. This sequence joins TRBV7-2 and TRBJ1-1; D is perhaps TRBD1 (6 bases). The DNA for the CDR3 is TGTGCCAGCAGCTATAGTGGGTCGTGGGGACAGAACACTGAAGCTTTCTTT. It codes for CASSYSGSWGQNTEAFF. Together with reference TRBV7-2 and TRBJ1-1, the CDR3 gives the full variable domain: GAGVSQSPSNKVTEKGKDVELRCDPISGHTALYWYRQSLGQGLEFLIYFQGNSAPDKSGLPSDRFSAERTGGSVSTLTIQRTQQEDSAVYLCASSYSGSWGQNTEAFFGQGTRLTVV.